The TCR beta chain under discussion was sequenced for a study of beta chain features in type 1 diabetes. Study findings and constraints: All four CD4+ subsets from Type 1 diabetes patients carried moderately but significantly shorter TCRB CDR3s.

Of the isolated RNA, all was reverse transcribed, and so the sequenced material was expressed TCRB transcripts. Method: immunoSEQ multiplex PCR; TCRdb's copy keeps in-frame clones and lacks some. The sample holds under 200,000 clones, about a tenth seen once. Once sorted, every population was more than 95% pure. Of note for this clone: Its antigen is unknown.

The source of this sequence is a young man with type 1 diabetes. The sequencing sample was made of central memory CD4+ T cells from blood.

The CDR3 coding sequence is TGTGCCACCCTCCCGAGGGGGGGAGGATTCTATGGCTACACCTTC. Translation: CATLPRGGGFYGYTF. This chain uses TRBV28 with TRBJ1-2, with D perhaps matching TRBD1 (6 bases). V was pared by 10 bases and J by 4 bases, with 22 bases between. CDR3 length: 15 amino acids. Germline assignment: CDR1 MDHEN and CDR2 SYDVKM.